A selection of T cell receptor beta chains follows, all from one sample in a study of T cells in Graves' hyperthyroidism and ophthalmopathy. In TCRdb, the multiplex PCR reads were re-called with MiXCR into one record per CDR3 protein. Of 600,000 to 650,000 distinct CDR3 sequences listed, around 21% are singletons. Sequenced input: blood. The receptors were sampled from a young man with Graves' ophthalmopathy. The CDR3 runs from the conserved cysteine through the conserved F or W. The order of the fields is D gene, clone size, V gene, J gene, CDR3 protein, CDR3 DNA. D genes are given only for firm matches. Clone size appears in some rows only: once, few, many, or a class for an expanded clone.

d_call: TRBD2; clone_size: few; v_call: TRBV28; j_call: TRBJ2-1; cdr3_aa: CASSSAGTSGPLERFF; cdr3_nt: TGTGCCAGCAGTTCAGCTGGGACTAGCGGACCACTGGAGCGGTTCTTC
d_call: .; clone_size: .; v_call: TRBV3-1; j_call: TRBJ1-2; cdr3_aa: CASSQGNQGGYTF; cdr3_nt: TGTGCCAGCAGCCAGGGTAACCAAGGTGGCTACACCTTC
d_call: .; clone_size: many; v_call: TRBV20-1; j_call: TRBJ2-3; cdr3_aa: CSARVGQSTDTQYF; cdr3_nt: TGCAGTGCTAGAGTTGGACAGTCAACAGATACGCAGTATTTT
d_call: TRBD2; clone_size: many; v_call: TRBV28; j_call: TRBJ2-7; cdr3_aa: CASSLGLAVPSYEQYF; cdr3_nt: TGTGCCAGCAGTTTGGGACTAGCGGTTCCCTCCTACGAGCAGTACTTC
d_call: .; clone_size: few; v_call: TRBV6-1; j_call: TRBJ2-7; cdr3_aa: CASIGILSYEQYF; cdr3_nt: TGTGCCAGCATAGGCATACTATCCTACGAGCAGTACTTC
d_call: .; clone_size: .; v_call: TRBV25-1; j_call: TRBJ2-3; cdr3_aa: CASSPSGQGDTQYF; cdr3_nt: TGTGCCAGCAGCCCTTCCGGGCAGGGGGATACGCAGTATTTT
d_call: TRBD2; clone_size: many; v_call: TRBV28; j_call: TRBJ2-4; cdr3_aa: CASRPGLAGVDGAKNIQYF; cdr3_nt: TGTGCCAGCAGGCCGGGACTAGCGGGAGTCGATGGAGCCAAAAACATTCAGTACTTC
d_call: .; clone_size: many; v_call: TRBV3-1; j_call: TRBJ2-2; cdr3_aa: CASSPGRSSGELFF; cdr3_nt: TGTGCCAGCAGCCCCGGACGAAGTTCCGGGGAGCTGTTTTTT
d_call: TRBD2; clone_size: many; v_call: TRBV19; j_call: TRBJ2-3; cdr3_aa: CATKAGGRWDTQYF; cdr3_nt: TGTGCCACCAAAGCGGGAGGCCGTTGGGATACGCAGTATTTT
d_call: TRBD2; clone_size: many; v_call: TRBV11-2; j_call: TRBJ2-1; cdr3_aa: CASSLDLGLGEQFF; cdr3_nt: TGTGCCAGCAGCTTAGATCTGGGACTAGGTGAGCAGTTCTTC
d_call: .; clone_size: many; v_call: TRBV11-3; j_call: TRBJ2-3; cdr3_aa: CASSHRMGHNTDTQYF; cdr3_nt: TGTGCCAGCAGCCATCGGATGGGCCACAACACAGATACGCAGTATTTT
d_call: TRBD1; clone_size: .; v_call: TRBV29-1; j_call: TRBJ2-7; cdr3_aa: CSVEIRDRDLYEQYF; cdr3_nt: TGCAGCGTTGAAATTAGGGACAGGGACCTCTACGAGCAGTACTTC
d_call: .; clone_size: .; v_call: TRBV28; j_call: TRBJ2-7; cdr3_aa: CASSPPDGYEQYF; cdr3_nt: TGTGCCAGCAGTCCACCGGACGGGTACGAGCAGTACTTC
d_call: TRBD2; clone_size: once; v_call: TRBV7-8; j_call: TRBJ2-1; cdr3_aa: CASSLGGTRRNNEQFF; cdr3_nt: TGTGCCAGCAGCTTAGGAGGGACTAGGAGAAACAATGAGCAGTTCTTC
d_call: .; clone_size: .; v_call: TRBV4-1; j_call: TRBJ1-4; cdr3_aa: CASSPGHSANEKLFF; cdr3_nt: TGCGCCAGCAGCCCGGGGCACTCGGCTAATGAAAAACTGTTTTTT
d_call: .; clone_size: few; v_call: TRBV5-1; j_call: TRBJ2-3; cdr3_aa: CASSWRASTDTQYF; cdr3_nt: TGCGCCAGCAGCTGGAGAGCAAGCACAGATACGCAGTATTTT
d_call: .; clone_size: .; v_call: TRBV12-5; j_call: TRBJ2-1; cdr3_aa: CASGFLGSSYNEQFF; cdr3_nt: TGTGCTAGTGGTTTCCTAGGAAGCTCCTACAATGAGCAGTTCTTC
d_call: .; clone_size: .; v_call: TRBV28; j_call: TRBJ1-5; cdr3_aa: CASGGGAAQPQHF; cdr3_nt: TGTGCCAGCGGAGGAGGGGCGGCTCAGCCCCAGCATTTT
d_call: TRBD2; clone_size: .; v_call: TRBV3-1; j_call: TRBJ2-7; cdr3_aa: CASSPRASGPSYEQYF; cdr3_nt: TGTGCCAGCAGCCCTCGAGCTAGCGGTCCCTCCTACGAGCAGTACTTC
d_call: .; clone_size: many; v_call: TRBV18; j_call: TRBJ2-3; cdr3_aa: CASSPPIDADTQYF; cdr3_nt: TGTGCCAGCTCACCACCGATAGATGCAGATACGCAGTATTTT
d_call: TRBD1; clone_size: .; v_call: TRBV9; j_call: TRBJ1-1; cdr3_aa: CASSEGTGYEAFF; cdr3_nt: TGTGCCAGCAGCGAGGGGACAGGCTACGAAGCTTTCTTT
d_call: .; clone_size: .; v_call: TRBV20-1; j_call: TRBJ1-1; cdr3_aa: CSASLTGLLNTEAFF; cdr3_nt: TGCAGTGCTAGTTTGACAGGACTTTTGAACACTGAAGCTTTCTTT
d_call: .; clone_size: .; v_call: TRBV6-2/TRBV6-3; j_call: TRBJ2-1; cdr3_aa: CASSPGPVNEQFF; cdr3_nt: TGTGCCAGCAGCCCAGGCCCCGTGAATGAGCAGTTCTTC
d_call: TRBD1; clone_size: .; v_call: TRBV18; j_call: TRBJ2-1; cdr3_aa: CASSRSLGQENNEQFF; cdr3_nt: TGTGCCAGCTCACGGAGTTTGGGACAGGAAAACAATGAGCAGTTCTTC
d_call: TRBD1; clone_size: .; v_call: TRBV2; j_call: TRBJ2-6; cdr3_aa: CASSGFPGQPFSGANVLTF; cdr3_nt: TGTGCCAGCAGTGGGTTTCCGGGACAGCCTTTCTCTGGGGCCAACGTCCTGACTTTC
d_call: TRBD1; clone_size: .; v_call: TRBV7-9; j_call: TRBJ2-1; cdr3_aa: CASSYGQGFDEQFF; cdr3_nt: TGTGCCAGCAGCTATGGACAGGGGTTCGATGAGCAGTTCTTC
d_call: .; clone_size: .; v_call: TRBV14; j_call: TRBJ1-1; cdr3_aa: CASSPLLGLNTEAFF; cdr3_nt: TGTGCCAGCAGCCCCCTTTTGGGTCTTAACACTGAAGCTTTCTTT
d_call: .; clone_size: .; v_call: TRBV29-1; j_call: TRBJ1-2; cdr3_aa: CSVEGRSANYGYTF; cdr3_nt: TGCAGCGTTGAAGGACGGTCAGCTAACTATGGCTACACCTTC
d_call: TRBD1; clone_size: many; v_call: TRBV12-3/TRBV12-4; j_call: TRBJ1-5; cdr3_aa: CASSLGGQSRPQHF; cdr3_nt: TGTGCCAGCAGTTTAGGGGGACAGTCTAGGCCCCAGCATTTT
d_call: .; clone_size: .; v_call: TRBV30; j_call: TRBJ1-6; cdr3_aa: CAWSDTKWPLHF; cdr3_nt: TGTGCCTGGAGTGATACTAAGTGGCCCCTCCACTTT
d_call: .; clone_size: many; v_call: TRBV7-9; j_call: TRBJ2-5; cdr3_aa: CASSLEGREETQYF; cdr3_nt: TGTGCCAGCAGCTTAGAGGGCAGGGAAGAGACCCAGTACTTC
d_call: .; clone_size: many; v_call: TRBV7-8; j_call: TRBJ2-7; cdr3_aa: CASSLRDQTYEQYF; cdr3_nt: TGTGCCAGCAGCTTACGGGACCAAACCTACGAGCAGTACTTC
d_call: TRBD2; clone_size: .; v_call: TRBV9; j_call: TRBJ2-7; cdr3_aa: CASSVGTSGIYEQYF; cdr3_nt: TGTGCCAGCAGCGTGGGGACTAGCGGGATCTACGAGCAGTACTTC
d_call: .; clone_size: many; v_call: TRBV6-1; j_call: TRBJ1-1; cdr3_aa: CASDSKLGNTEAFF; cdr3_nt: TGTGCCAGCGATTCGAAGCTTGGGAACACTGAAGCTTTCTTT
d_call: .; clone_size: few; v_call: TRBV20-1; j_call: TRBJ2-3; cdr3_aa: CSAKSAGWYTDTQYF; cdr3_nt: TGCAGTGCTAAGTCGGCGGGATGGTATACAGATACGCAGTATTTT
d_call: .; clone_size: few; v_call: TRBV27; j_call: TRBJ2-3; cdr3_aa: CASGAGPATSFHTDTQYF; cdr3_nt: TGTGCCAGCGGAGCGGGTCCCGCAACTAGCTTTCACACAGATACGCAGTATTTT
d_call: .; clone_size: once; v_call: TRBV30; j_call: TRBJ1-1; cdr3_aa: CAWSEDLRPTEAFF; cdr3_nt: TGTGCCTGGAGTGAGGATCTTCGACCCACTGAAGCTTTCTTT
d_call: .; clone_size: few; v_call: TRBV6-1; j_call: TRBJ2-7; cdr3_aa: CASSTPRWSPYEQYF; cdr3_nt: TGTGCCAGCAGTACCCCGCGATGGAGCCCCTACGAGCAGTACTTC
d_call: .; clone_size: .; v_call: TRBV29-1; j_call: TRBJ2-1; cdr3_aa: CSFSPPPYNEQFF; cdr3_nt: TGCAGCTTCAGCCCTCCCCCATACAATGAGCAGTTCTTC
d_call: TRBD2; clone_size: many; v_call: TRBV25-1; j_call: TRBJ2-7; cdr3_aa: CASSDKSGGSGGLYEQYF; cdr3_nt: TGTGCCAGCAGTGATAAGTCGGGAGGTTCCGGCGGCCTTTACGAGCAGTACTTC
d_call: .; clone_size: many; v_call: TRBV28; j_call: TRBJ1-1; cdr3_aa: CASTRAGMNTEAFF; cdr3_nt: TGTGCCAGCACCCGGGCGGGAATGAACACTGAAGCTTTCTTT
d_call: TRBD2; clone_size: many; v_call: TRBV28; j_call: TRBJ2-7; cdr3_aa: CASSPIGGLAGNSYEQYF; cdr3_nt: TGTGCCAGCAGTCCGATAGGGGGACTAGCGGGGAACTCCTACGAGCAGTACTTC
d_call: .; clone_size: .; v_call: TRBV3-1; j_call: TRBJ2-7; cdr3_aa: CASSQADTRPYEQYF; cdr3_nt: TGTGCCAGCAGCCAAGCGGACACCCGCCCTTACGAGCAGTACTTC
d_call: .; clone_size: .; v_call: TRBV3-1; j_call: TRBJ1-1; cdr3_aa: CASSRATEAFF; cdr3_nt: TGTGCCAGCAGCAGGGCCACTGAAGCTTTCTTT
d_call: .; clone_size: .; v_call: TRBV6-1; j_call: TRBJ1-1; cdr3_aa: CASSRTANAEAFF; cdr3_nt: TGTGCCAGCAGCCGGACCGCCAACGCTGAAGCTTTCTTT
d_call: .; clone_size: .; v_call: TRBV6-2/TRBV6-3; j_call: TRBJ2-1; cdr3_aa: CASSLRGKNERFF; cdr3_nt: TGTGCCAGCAGTTTACGGGGTAAGAATGAGCGGTTCTTC
d_call: .; clone_size: few; v_call: TRBV6-5; j_call: TRBJ2-6; cdr3_aa: CASSYWRSGANVLTF; cdr3_nt: TGTGCCAGCAGTTACTGGCGCTCTGGGGCCAACGTCCTGACTTTC
d_call: .; clone_size: .; v_call: TRBV10-3; j_call: TRBJ2-2; cdr3_aa: CAISEAVTGELFF; cdr3_nt: TGTGCCATCAGTGAGGCCGTCACCGGGGAGCTGTTTTTT
d_call: .; clone_size: many; v_call: TRBV27; j_call: TRBJ2-7; cdr3_aa: CASSLRGTATYEQYF; cdr3_nt: TGTGCCAGCAGTCTCCGCGGGACAGCAACCTACGAGCAGTACTTC
d_call: .; clone_size: many; v_call: TRBV11-2; j_call: TRBJ1-2; cdr3_aa: CASSSQGRPQAYTF; cdr3_nt: TGTGCCAGCAGCTCACAGGGACGGCCTCAAGCATACACCTTC
d_call: TRBD1; clone_size: .; v_call: TRBV19; j_call: TRBJ1-5; cdr3_aa: CASSIRRGLSGQPQHF; cdr3_nt: TGTGCCAGTAGTATTCGCAGGGGGCTTTCGGGTCAGCCCCAGCATTTT